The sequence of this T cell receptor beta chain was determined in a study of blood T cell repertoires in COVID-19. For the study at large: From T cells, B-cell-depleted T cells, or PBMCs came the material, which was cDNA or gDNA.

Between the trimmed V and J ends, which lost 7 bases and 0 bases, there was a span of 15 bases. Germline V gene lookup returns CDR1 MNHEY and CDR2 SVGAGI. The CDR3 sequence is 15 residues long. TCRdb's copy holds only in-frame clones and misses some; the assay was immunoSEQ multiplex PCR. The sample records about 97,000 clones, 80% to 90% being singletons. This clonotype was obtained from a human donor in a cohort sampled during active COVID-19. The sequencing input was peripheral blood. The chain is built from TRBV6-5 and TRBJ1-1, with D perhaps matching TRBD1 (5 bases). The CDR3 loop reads CASMAAGMMNTEAFF. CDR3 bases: TGTGCCAGCATGGCGGCAGGGATGATGAACACTGAAGCTTTCTTT.